The rows below give T cell receptor beta chains drawn from one sample of a study of beta chain features in type 1 diabetes. Clones were read by immunoSEQ multiplex PCR, and TCRdb kept only the in-frame ones, dropping some. The data show hundreds of thousands of clones, around 15% seen once. Sequencing was done on a sample of naive CD4+ T cells from blood. Receptors originate from a man aged 18 to 30 in good health. The CDR3 runs from the conserved cysteine through the conserved F or W. A D gene is named only where the DNA matches it firmly. Part of the rows lack a size; the others show once, few, many or a class for expanded clones.

d_call	clone_size	j_call	v_call	cdr3_aa	cdr3_nt
TRBD1	few	TRBJ1-1	TRBV30	CAWRDRGRTEAFF	TGTGCCTGGAGGGACAGGGGGCGGACTGAAGCTTTCTTT
-	few	TRBJ2-2	TRBV30	CAWSVGQGNTGELFF	TGTGCCTGGAGTGTCGGCCAGGGAAACACCGGGGAGCTGTTTTTT
-	-	TRBJ2-1	TRBV5-1	CASSTPGGEQFF	TGCGCCAGCAGCACCCCAGGTGGGGAGCAGTTCTTC
-	few	TRBJ1-5	TRBV11-2	CASSSIGNQPQHF	TGTGCCAGCAGCTCCATCGGTAACCAGCCCCAGCATTTT
-	few	TRBJ1-1	TRBV29-1	CSVDRRANTEAFF	TGCAGCGTTGATCGGAGAGCGAACACTGAAGCTTTCTTT
TRBD2	few	TRBJ2-3	TRBV6-1	CASSARTSGGTDTQYF	TGTGCCAGCAGTGCAAGGACTAGCGGCGGCACAGATACGCAGTATTTT
-	few	TRBJ2-3	TRBV29-1	CSVATSRTSTDTQYF	TGCAGCGTTGCAACTAGCCGGACTAGCACAGATACGCAGTATTTT
TRBD2	-	TRBJ2-7	TRBV6-5	CASSKLAGISYEQYF	TGTGCCAGCAGTAAACTAGCGGGGATCTCCTACGAGCAGTACTTC
TRBD1	-	TRBJ2-2	TRBV9	CASSVNRGGTGELFF	TGTGCCAGCAGCGTTAACAGGGGTGGGACCGGGGAGCTGTTTTTT
-	few	TRBJ2-7	TRBV9	CASSGRDNYEQYF	TGTGCCAGCAGCGGACGGGACAACTACGAGCAGTACTTC
-	-	TRBJ2-5	TRBV7-6	CASSWGGKETQYF	TGTGCCAGCAGCTGGGGCGGTAAAGAGACCCAGTACTTC
TRBD1	-	TRBJ1-2	TRBV7-3	CASSLGQGTYGYTF	TGTGCCAGCAGCTTAGGACAGGGGACCTATGGCTACACCTTC
-	few	TRBJ2-3	TRBV10-3	CAIDFGYF	TGTGCCATCGACTTTGGGTATTTT
-	-	TRBJ2-7	TRBV5-1	CASRLQTDSYEQYF	TGCGCCAGCAGATTACAGACAGACTCCTACGAGCAGTACTTC